The clone carrying this T cell receptor beta chain has only a few counts. For TCR beta, libraries came from iRepertoire HTBI primers and Arm-PCR of CDR3 regions. TCRdb fed the multiplex PCR reads into MiXCR, producing one record per CDR3 protein. The table shows approximately 460,000 distinct CDR3 sequences, with approximately 16% occurring only once. These data are taken from a study of regulatory T cells in long-lasting Graves disease. The CDR3 covers 16 residues. CDR1 is DFQATT, CDR2 SNEGSKA, per germline (reference sequence). The time point: newly diagnosed GD, antithyroid drugs for less than 3 months. Extracted PBMC RNA gave rise to the TCR library. This same sample was also part of a study on T cells in Graves' hyperthyroidism and ophthalmopathy.

V gene TRBV20-1 combines with J gene TRBJ2-5; 9 bases line up with TRBD2. The J call is doubtful: the DNA matches TRBJ2-1 better. This TCR derives from a woman aged 30 to 39 with Graves disease. The starting material was peripheral blood mononuclear cells (PBMCs), obtained at new diagnosis, from a patient treated with antithyroid drugs. CDR3 nucleotide sequence: TGCAGTGCTAGAGACCAACCGGGACTAGCTTCCAATGAGCAGTTCTTC. Translated, it gives CSARDQPGLASNEQFF.